The clone carrying this T cell receptor beta chain was seen a single time. Its antigen is not known. RNA totalling about 0.45 to 1 ug underwent reverse transcription with random hexamers. Amplification of TCR beta CDR3 was carried out by immunoSEQ multiplex PCR, which covered 54 Vbeta and 13 Jbeta segments. MiXCR was run by TCRdb on the immunoSEQ multiplex PCR reads, yielding one entry per CDR3 protein. The sample holds under 200,000 distinct CDR3 sequences, approximately 94% seen once. The entry originates in a study of CD8 T cells in Susac syndrome. At the level of the study: Patients with Susac syndrome were, at the time of blood collection, therapy-naive, maintained on corticosteroids, or maintained on intravenous immunoglobulin alone.

Study-level results: The CD4+ T cell repertoires from Susac syndrome exhibited no clonal expansion.

The CDR3 is 17 amino acids. The V segment lost 5 bases and the J segment 2 bases; nucleotides outside the gene matches: 14. Germline V CDR1 and CDR2: MNHEY, SMNVEV (reference sequence). TEMRA cells were enriched by FACS, and CD4+ and CD8+ T cells were negatively isolated. V gene TRBV27 combines with J gene TRBJ1-2; 7 bases match TRBD1. This clonotype was sampled from a human donor with Susac syndrome. Sequencing used CD4+ T cells from PBMCs. The CDR3 sequence: CASSRRTSTGVNYGYTF. In nucleotides, the CDR3 is TGTGCCAGCAGTCGCCGAACGTCTACAGGGGTAAACTATGGCTACACCTTC.